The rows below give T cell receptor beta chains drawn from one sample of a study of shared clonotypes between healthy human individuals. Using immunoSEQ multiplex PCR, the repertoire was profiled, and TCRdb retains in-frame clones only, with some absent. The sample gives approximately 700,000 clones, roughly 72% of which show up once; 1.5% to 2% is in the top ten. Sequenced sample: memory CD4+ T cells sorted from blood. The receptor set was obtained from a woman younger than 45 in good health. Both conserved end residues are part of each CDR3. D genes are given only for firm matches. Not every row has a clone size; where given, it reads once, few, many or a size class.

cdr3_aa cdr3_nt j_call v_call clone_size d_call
CSVEENGTEAFF TGCAGCGTTGAAGAGAATGGCACTGAAGCTTTCTTT TRBJ1-1 TRBV29-1 NA NA
CASRPTGRGPQHF TGTGCCAGCAGACCCACCGGCCGGGGACCCCAGCATTTT TRBJ1-5 TRBV6-5 NA NA
CAIASGGTDTQYF TGTGCCATCGCTTCAGGTGGGACGGATACGCAGTATTTT TRBJ2-3 TRBV10-3 NA NA
CASSQSWPGIVQETQYF TGTGCCAGCAGCCAAAGTTGGCCAGGGATCGTCCAAGAGACCCAGTACTTC TRBJ2-5 TRBV7-9 NA NA
CASIPGQGGYGYTF TGTGCCAGCATCCCGGGACAGGGAGGCTATGGCTACACCTTC TRBJ1-2 TRBV7-9 few TRBD1
CASSSTLDTQYF TGTGCCAGCAGTTCGACGTTAGATACGCAGTATTTT TRBJ2-3 TRBV27 NA NA
CASSLGQPNNEKLFF TGTGCCAGCAGTCTCGGACAGCCTAATAATGAAAAACTGTTTTTT TRBJ1-4 TRBV2 NA NA
CASRTSGGEEGYTF TGTGCCAGCCGGACTAGCGGCGGGGAAGAGGGCTACACCTTC TRBJ1-2 TRBV6-1 NA NA
CASSQGRARRLGNEQFF TGCGCCAGCAGCCAAGGGCGGGCCAGAAGACTTGGCAATGAGCAGTTCTTC TRBJ2-1 TRBV4-1 once NA
CASSLYYEQYF TGTGCCAGCAGCTTGTATTACGAGCAGTACTTC TRBJ2-7 TRBV7-9 NA NA
CASSLRYSGANVLTF TGTGCCAGTAGTTTGAGATACTCTGGGGCCAACGTCCTGACTTTC TRBJ2-6 TRBV19 few NA
CASSFPGPPTQYF TGTGCCAGCAGCTTCCCCGGACCGCCCACCCAGTACTTC TRBJ2-5 TRBV7-8 once NA
CASIKREAYEQYF TGTGCCAGCATCAAGCGGGAGGCCTACGAGCAGTACTTC TRBJ2-7 TRBV7-4 NA TRBD2
CASSFRGSGGYTF TGTGCCAGCAGTTTCAGGGGGTCGGGTGGCTACACCTTC TRBJ1-2 TRBV28 NA TRBD1
CASSSGKNTGELFF TGCGCCAGCAGCTCCGGGAAAAACACCGGGGAGCTGTTTTTT TRBJ2-2 TRBV10-1 NA NA
CASSLPAGYAGNTIYF TGTGCCAGTAGTCTCCCAGCGGGGTATGCTGGAAACACCATATATTTT TRBJ1-3 TRBV19 few NA
CASSEETEGRAFF TGTGCCAGCAGTGAAGAGACAGAGGGCCGGGCTTTCTTT TRBJ1-1 TRBV2 NA NA
CASRMEFEQFF TGTGCCAGCCGAATGGAGTTTGAGCAGTTCTTC TRBJ2-1 TRBV2 NA NA
CASNIGTSGSLGANVLTF TGTGCCAGCAATATCGGGACTAGCGGGAGCCTTGGGGCCAACGTCCTGACTTTC TRBJ2-6 TRBV28 NA TRBD2
CASSFESMGPGYTF TGCGCCAGCAGCTTTGAGTCTATGGGTCCCGGCTACACCTTC TRBJ1-2 TRBV5-1 NA NA
CASSEQQGAYGYTF TGTGCCAGCAGCGAACAACAGGGAGCGTATGGCTACACCTTC TRBJ1-2 TRBV7-8 NA NA
CASSLRPLSEKLFF TGTGCCAGCAGTTTAAGGCCCCTTTCTGAAAAACTGTTTTTT TRBJ1-4 TRBV28 NA NA
CASSSYRGLGYTF TGTGCCAGCAGCTCCTACAGGGGGCTTGGCTACACCTTC TRBJ1-2 TRBV7-9 NA TRBD1
CASTGTVNTEAFF TGCGCCAGCACTGGGACGGTGAACACTGAAGCTTTCTTT TRBJ1-1 TRBV5-1 NA NA
CASGRQNYEQYF TGTGCCAGTGGGCGGCAGAACTACGAGCAGTACTTC TRBJ2-7 TRBV28 NA NA
CASSIGGDRGYGYTF TGTGCCAGTAGTATAGGGGGCGATCGAGGCTATGGCTACACCTTC TRBJ1-2 TRBV19 NA NA
CASSIVAGTSTEAFF TGTGCCAGTAGTATAGTGGCAGGGACGAGTACTGAAGCTTTCTTT TRBJ1-1 TRBV19 NA NA
CASSLGGVSNQPQHF TGTGCCAGCAGCCTAGGGGGGGTTAGCAATCAGCCCCAGCATTTT TRBJ1-5 TRBV7-9 NA NA
CASSLLGQGETGELFF TGTGCCAGCAGTTTACTGGGACAGGGAGAGACCGGGGAGCTGTTTTTT TRBJ2-2 TRBV28 few TRBD1
CASSNAEEGQVGEQYF TGTGCCAGCAGCAACGCTGAGGAGGGCCAAGTGGGGGAGCAGTACTTC TRBJ2-7 TRBV21-1 NA NA
CASTSPAADPSNYGYTF TGTGCCAGCACCTCTCCAGCGGCAGATCCTTCTAACTATGGCTACACCTTC TRBJ1-2 TRBV28 NA NA
CASSLSSREQETQYF TGTGCCAGCAGCTTAAGTTCCAGGGAACAAGAGACCCAGTACTTC TRBJ2-5 TRBV7-8 NA NA
CASNQVGTSNYGYTF TGTGCCAGCAACCAAGTAGGCACGTCTAACTATGGCTACACCTTC TRBJ1-2 TRBV28 NA NA
CSAPYRHEQYF TGCAGTGCTCCCTATCGGCACGAGCAGTACTTC TRBJ2-7 TRBV20-1 once NA
CASSRGSYEQYF TGTGCCAGCAGCCGGGGGAGTTACGAGCAGTACTTC TRBJ2-7 TRBV2 NA NA
CASRQGWSSGANVLTF TGTGCCAGCCGACAGGGGTGGAGCTCTGGGGCCAACGTCCTGACTTTC TRBJ2-6 TRBV2 NA TRBD1
CSVEGASGKSSSYEQYF TGCAGCGTTGAAGGGGCTAGCGGGAAATCGAGCTCCTACGAGCAGTACTTC TRBJ2-7 TRBV29-1 many TRBD2
CASRTGWAGEDTGELFF TGTGCCAGTAGGACTGGGTGGGCAGGGGAGGACACCGGGGAGCTGTTTTTT TRBJ2-2 TRBV19 NA NA
CASSPRVSSPLHF TGTGCCAGCAGTCCCAGGGTCAGCTCACCCCTCCACTTT TRBJ1-6 TRBV7-6 NA NA
CASSQGAGTGGYPYTF TGTGCCAGCAGCCAAGGCGCCGGGACAGGGGGCTACCCGTACACCTTC TRBJ1-2 TRBV4-2 NA TRBD1
CASSARTGLAEKLFF TGTGCCAGCAGCGCCCGGACAGGGCTCGCTGAAAAACTGTTTTTT TRBJ1-4 TRBV7-9 few TRBD1
CATSRDRGRSLKLFF TGTGCCACCAGCAGAGATCGCGGCCGAAGCTTAAAACTGTTTTTT TRBJ1-4 TRBV15 NA NA
CASRPGGHSTDTQYF TGTGCCAGCAGGCCCGGGGGGCATAGCACAGATACGCAGTATTTT TRBJ2-3 TRBV28 NA NA
CASSSYHRTGAVTDTQYF TGTGCCAGCAGTTCTTATCATCGGACAGGGGCTGTCACAGATACGCAGTATTTT TRBJ2-3 TRBV28 NA TRBD1
CASSLGGAFNQPQHF TGTGCCAGCAGCCTGGGGGGGGCGTTCAATCAGCCCCAGCATTTT TRBJ1-5 TRBV27 NA NA